A selection of T cell receptor beta chains follows, all from one sample in a study of blood T cell repertoires in COVID-19. Here immunoSEQ multiplex PCR was the method, and the copy in TCRdb shows in-frame clones only, minus some. The sample shows fewer than 250,000 clones, 85% to 90% of them seen only once. The sequencing input was peripheral blood. All receptors come from a woman aged 55 to 70 with acute or convalescent COVID-19. Each CDR3 is given with its conserved first and last residue. Each record gives: V gene, clone size, D gene, J gene, CDR3 DNA, CDR3 protein. D genes are given only for firm matches. Not every row has a clone size; where given, it reads once, few, many or a size class.

V gene: TRBV28
clone size: -
D gene: TRBD2
J gene: TRBJ2-7
CDR3 DNA: TGTGCCAGCAGCTCAACTAGCGGGAGACTCTACGAGCAGTACTTC
CDR3 protein: CASSSTSGRLYEQYF

V gene: TRBV9
clone size: -
D gene: TRBD1
J gene: TRBJ2-3
CDR3 DNA: TGTGCCAGCAGCGTAGACACAGGGGGAGGTACAGATACGCAGTATTTT
CDR3 protein: CASSVDTGGGTDTQYF

V gene: TRBV10-1
clone size: -
D gene: TRBD1
J gene: TRBJ1-1
CDR3 DNA: TGCGCCAGCAGACTGGACAGGGTCACTGAAGCTTTCTTT
CDR3 protein: CASRLDRVTEAFF

V gene: TRBV11-2
clone size: -
D gene: -
J gene: TRBJ1-1
CDR3 DNA: TGTGCCAGCAGCTTAGGAACAGGGTTGGACACTGAAGCTTTCTTT
CDR3 protein: CASSLGTGLDTEAFF

V gene: TRBV19
clone size: -
D gene: -
J gene: TRBJ1-5
CDR3 DNA: TGTGCCAGTAGTATACGGATGGGGGCTCAGCCCCAGCATTTT
CDR3 protein: CASSIRMGAQPQHF

V gene: TRBV7-2
clone size: -
D gene: TRBD2
J gene: TRBJ2-7
CDR3 DNA: TGTGCCAGCAGCACTCGGACTAGCGGGTCCTACGAGCAGTACTTC
CDR3 protein: CASSTRTSGSYEQYF

V gene: TRBV7-6
clone size: -
D gene: TRBD2
J gene: TRBJ2-7
CDR3 DNA: TGTGCCAGCAGCTTGGGACTAGCGGGAAACTCCTACGAGCAGTACTTC
CDR3 protein: CASSLGLAGNSYEQYF

V gene: TRBV5-1
clone size: few
D gene: TRBD1
J gene: TRBJ1-2
CDR3 DNA: TGCGCCAGCAGCTGGGACAGCTATGGCTACACCTTC
CDR3 protein: CASSWDSYGYTF

V gene: TRBV18
clone size: -
D gene: -
J gene: TRBJ1-2
CDR3 DNA: TGTGCCAGCTCGCCCTCGGCCCGGGGGGACTATGGCTACACCTTC
CDR3 protein: CASSPSARGDYGYTF

V gene: TRBV13
clone size: -
D gene: -
J gene: TRBJ1-4
CDR3 DNA: TGTGCCAGCAGCTTAACAGCAACTAATGAAAAACTGTTTTTT
CDR3 protein: CASSLTATNEKLFF

V gene: TRBV11-3
clone size: -
D gene: TRBD2
J gene: TRBJ2-5
CDR3 DNA: TGTGCCAGCAGCCCCGGGACTAGCGGGCGGACCCAGTACTTC
CDR3 protein: CASSPGTSGRTQYF

V gene: TRBV27
clone size: -
D gene: TRBD1
J gene: TRBJ1-6
CDR3 DNA: TGTGCCAGCAGCCGGGACAGAAATTCACCCCTCCACTTT
CDR3 protein: CASSRDRNSPLHF

V gene: TRBV10-3
clone size: -
D gene: TRBD1
J gene: TRBJ1-2
CDR3 DNA: TGTGCCATCAGTGTCCAGGGGGCTCGATCTAACTATGGCTACACCTTC
CDR3 protein: CAISVQGARSNYGYTF

V gene: TRBV11-2
clone size: -
D gene: -
J gene: TRBJ2-1
CDR3 DNA: TGTGCCAGCAGCTTAGAGCGCCATGAGCAGTTCTTC
CDR3 protein: CASSLERHEQFF

V gene: TRBV2
clone size: -
D gene: -
J gene: TRBJ2-3
CDR3 DNA: TGTGCCAGCAGTGACAATCTACGCGGGATAGATACGCAGTATTTT
CDR3 protein: CASSDNLRGIDTQYF

V gene: TRBV14
clone size: once
D gene: -
J gene: TRBJ1-1
CDR3 DNA: TGTGCCAGCAGCCAAGGACTCAGTACGAACACTGAAGCTTTCTTT
CDR3 protein: CASSQGLSTNTEAFF

V gene: TRBV7-9
clone size: -
D gene: TRBD2
J gene: TRBJ2-7
CDR3 DNA: TGTGCCAGCAGCTTAGATCTAGCGGGAGGGTTCGACGAGCAGTACTTC
CDR3 protein: CASSLDLAGGFDEQYF

V gene: TRBV3-1/TRBV3-2
clone size: once
D gene: TRBD2
J gene: TRBJ2-7
CDR3 DNA: TGTGCCAGCAGCCAAGCTCTAGCGGGCTACGAGCAGTACTTC
CDR3 protein: CASSQALAGYEQYF

V gene: TRBV5-4
clone size: -
D gene: -
J gene: TRBJ1-6
CDR3 DNA: TGTGCCAGCAGCCCCGGAGGCAGGGGAGCGTCACCCCTCCACTTT
CDR3 protein: CASSPGGRGASPLHF

V gene: TRBV5-1
clone size: -
D gene: TRBD1
J gene: TRBJ1-4
CDR3 DNA: TGCGCCAGCAGTCAACAGGGGGCGAATGAAAAACTGTTTTTT
CDR3 protein: CASSQQGANEKLFF

V gene: TRBV5-1
clone size: -
D gene: TRBD1
J gene: TRBJ2-7
CDR3 DNA: TGCGCCAGCAGCTTGGCCTCCGGGACAGGGATCAACGAGCAGTACTTC
CDR3 protein: CASSLASGTGINEQYF

V gene: TRBV5-5
clone size: -
D gene: TRBD1
J gene: TRBJ1-2
CDR3 DNA: TGTGCCAGCAGCTTGGAAGCCAGGGGGCTGTATGGCTACACCTTC
CDR3 protein: CASSLEARGLYGYTF

V gene: TRBV29-1
clone size: -
D gene: TRBD1
J gene: TRBJ2-3
CDR3 DNA: TGCAGCGCTGACAGGGATCCAGATACGCAGTATTTT
CDR3 protein: CSADRDPDTQYF

V gene: TRBV6-6
clone size: -
D gene: TRBD1
J gene: TRBJ1-2
CDR3 DNA: TGTGCCAGCAGTTCAGGGGGCGATTATGGCTACACCTTC
CDR3 protein: CASSSGGDYGYTF

V gene: TRBV11-2
clone size: -
D gene: TRBD1
J gene: TRBJ1-4
CDR3 DNA: TGTGCCAGCAGCTTCCGGACAGGGGGCGAGGGTGAAAAACTGTTTTTT
CDR3 protein: CASSFRTGGEGEKLFF

V gene: TRBV29-1
clone size: -
D gene: -
J gene: TRBJ2-5
CDR3 DNA: TGCAGCGTTGAAGTCTCCCGGACCCAGTACTTC
CDR3 protein: CSVEVSRTQYF

V gene: TRBV28
clone size: -
D gene: TRBD2
J gene: TRBJ2-1
CDR3 DNA: TGTGCCAGCAGTTTTCGGGGCGGGAGGGCCAATGAGCAGTTCTTC
CDR3 protein: CASSFRGGRANEQFF

V gene: TRBV7-2
clone size: -
D gene: -
J gene: TRBJ1-6
CDR3 DNA: TGTGCCAGCAGCTTAGGACAGACAGTCACTTCACCCCTCCACTTT
CDR3 protein: CASSLGQTVTSPLHF